The 29 T cell receptor beta chains below were found in one sample sequenced in a study of blood T cell repertoires in COVID-19. The method was immunoSEQ multiplex PCR; TCRdb's version includes in-frame clones alone and lacks a portion of them. The table records about 130,000 clones, approximately 84% of them present only once. Sequencing was done on a sample of peripheral blood. All receptors come from a human donor in a cohort sampled during active COVID-19.

The CDR3 reads CASSRTTGASSGNTIYF. The CDR3 bases are TGTGCCAGCAGTCGAACGACAGGGGCGTCCTCTGGAAACACCATATATTTT. The J gene is TRBJ1-3, the V gene TRBV6-6, with 8 bases identical to TRBD1. Trimming at V came to 5 bases and at J to 0 bases, leaving 9 bases not matched to a gene. The CDR3 has 17 amino acids. Germline CDR1 MNHNY, CDR2 SVGAGI (reference sequence).

The chain joins TRBV9 to TRBJ1-2; 7 nucleotides line up with TRBD1. CDR1 is SGDLS and CDR2 is YYNGEE in the germline V gene. The CDR3 is made up of 16 amino acids. The V and J ends lost 3 bases and 1 base, in that order; junction bases with no gene match: 9. CDR3 coding DNA: TGTGCCAGCAGCGACTATGGGGGGACAGTTAACTATGGCTACACCTTC. Amino acids: CASSDYGGTVNYGYTF.

The chain links TRBV6-5 to TRBJ1-2; tentative D call: TRBD1 (6 bases). The V end was cut by 6 bases, the J end by 1 base, with 12 bases between. The CDR3 contains 14 residues. Germline lookup yields CDR1 MNHEY and CDR2 SVGAGI. The CDR3 sequence: CASRMQGINYGYTF. The DNA for the CDR3 is TGTGCCAGCAGGATGCAGGGGATTAACTATGGCTACACCTTC.

The chain has TRBV7-9 and TRBJ1-2, with 8 positions matching TRBD1. V shed 2 bases and J 10 bases; nucleotides not matched to a gene: 12. The CDR3 totals 15 residues. Germline V lookup: CDR1 SEHNR, CDR2 FQNEAQ (reference sequence). CDR3 in amino acids: CASSLRRTGTPDYTF. In DNA form, the CDR3 reads TGTGCCAGCAGCTTAAGAAGGACAGGGACGCCTGACTACACCTTC.

This clone was detected only a few times. The V call is TRBV27, the J call TRBJ1-5; possible D gene TRBD1, 5 bases. The CDR3 is 16 residues long. CDR1 is MNHEY, CDR2 SMNVEV, per germline (reference sequence). V was cut by 2 bases and J by 7 bases, with 18 bases left in between. CDR3 in DNA: TGTGCCAGCAGTTTAATCACGGCGCAGGGCCAGCAGCCCCAGCATTTT. It codes for CASSLITAQGQQPQHF.

The rearrangement links TRBV4-1 to TRBJ2-3, with 11 bases matching TRBD2. J gave up 3 bases and V 4 bases, and 6 bases lay outside the gene matches. This CDR3 spans 16 amino acids. Germline-derived CDR1 and CDR2 are MGHRA and YSYEKL. The CDR3 is CASSRNSGGATDTQYF. The CDR3 DNA is TGCGCCAGCAGCCGTAATAGCGGGGGGGCGACAGATACGCAGTATTTT.

The rearrangement links TRBV6-5 to TRBJ1-4, with TRBD1 as a possible D gene (6 bases). Germline V gene sequence: CDR1 MNHEY, CDR2 SVGAGI. Between the trimmed V and J ends, which lost 6 bases and 3 bases, there was a span of 11 bases. CDR3 size: 14 residues. The CDR3 DNA is TGTGCCAGCAGCCGGACAGCCTCTAATGAAAAACTGTTTTTT. Amino acids: CASSRTASNEKLFF.

This clone was observed a few times. The CDR3 nucleotides are TGTGCCAGCAGCCGACAGGGGCGCAGGGGGGACGAGCAGTACTTC. This encodes CASSRQGRRGDEQYF. The V call is TRBV5-4, the J call TRBJ2-7; TRBD1 matches 8 bases. Germline V gene lookup returns CDR1 SGHNT and CDR2 YYREEE (reference sequence). Trimming at V came to 4 bases and at J to 5 bases, leaving 11 bases not matched to a gene. The CDR3 contains 15 residues.

The chain links TRBV19 to TRBJ1-5; 7 nucleotides line up with TRBD1. The CDR3 runs 13 residues. Germline V lookup: CDR1 LNHDA, CDR2 SQIVND (reference sequence). J lost 7 bases, V lost 8 bases, and 8 bases had no gene match. CDR3 nucleotides: TGTGCCAGTGGGAAACAGGGGAGACAGCCCCAGCATTTT. Amino acid sequence: CASGKQGRQPQHF.

On this clone: The sample has other DNA sequences that encode this CDR3 too. This chain connects TRBV3-1 (or the pseudogene TRBV3-2) to TRBJ2-5; D call uncertain. The CDR3 covers 12 residues. Germline-derived CDR1 and CDR2 are LGHDT and YNNKEL (reference sequence). V was shortened by 1 base and J by 5 bases, with 5 bases between the two germline ends. Written as DNA, the CDR3 is TGTGCCAGCAGCCAAGGAGCGGAGACCCAGTACTTC. It specifies CASSQGAETQYF.

This clone was seen a few times. The CDR3 DNA is TGCGCCAGCAGCCGGCGCGGGGGGAATTCACCCCTCCACTTT. This gives the protein CASSRRGGNSPLHF. The V call is TRBV5-1, the J call TRBJ1-6; D may be TRBD1 (5 bases). Trimming removed 4 bases from V and 7 bases from J, with 12 bases in between. Germline V lookup: CDR1 SGHRS, CDR2 YFSETQ. The CDR3 loop spans 14 amino acids.

The chain couples TRBV5-1 to TRBJ2-1; 11 bases agree with TRBD2. J lost 10 bases, V lost 4 bases, and 10 bases had no gene match. The CDR3 runs 15 residues. The germline gives CDR1 SGHRS, CDR2 YFSETQ. CDR3 in DNA: TGCGCCAGCAGCCCCCTTAGCGGGGGGGTGGGAGAGCAGTTCTTC. This encodes CASSPLSGGVGEQFF.

This chain links TRBV18 with TRBJ2-3; the match to TRBD2 covers 9 bases. V lost 3 bases, J lost 3 bases, and 7 bases stayed unmatched. There are 16 residues in the CDR3. Germline V gene lookup returns CDR1 KGHSH and CDR2 LQKENI. The chain's CDR3 is CASSPPGTSLTDTQYF. In DNA, the CDR3 is TGTGCCAGCTCACCGCCCGGGACTAGCCTTACAGATACGCAGTATTTT.

The chain is built from TRBV7-8 and TRBJ1-5; D may be TRBD1 (5 bases). The germline V gene has CDR1 SGHVS and CDR2 FQNEAQ. Trimming took 5 bases from V and 3 from J, leaving 14 bases between them. The CDR3 spans 15 residues. CDR3: CASSQWGRDNQPQHF. The CDR3 DNA sequence: TGTGCCAGCAGCCAGTGGGGGAGGGACAATCAGCCCCAGCATTTT.

The rearrangement uses TRBV9 and TRBJ1-4, with a possible D match to TRBD1 (5 bases). Germline V gives CDR1 SGDLS, CDR2 YYNGEE. The CDR3 extends over 13 amino acids. Trimming shortened V by 4 bases and J by 13 bases, and 17 bases separated the two germline ends. In DNA, the CDR3 is TGTGCCAGCAGCTACTTGGGGGAGGGGAGACTGTTTTTT. This sequence encodes CASSYLGEGRLFF.

The genes are TRBV19 and TRBJ2-7; 8 bases line up with TRBD1. The V segment lost 5 bases and the J segment 2 bases; nucleotides outside the gene matches: 8. This CDR3 comprises 15 residues. Per germline, CDR1 LNHDA and CDR2 SQIVND (reference sequence). Written as DNA, the CDR3 is TGTGCCAGTAGTCTCGGCAGGGGGCCACCCTACGAGCAGTACTTC. Translating gives CASSLGRGPPYEQYF. The complete variable domain, with remaining parts taken from reference TRBV19 and TRBJ2-7, reads DGGITQSPKYLFRKEGQNVTLSCEQNLNHDAMYWYRQDPGQGLRLIYYSQIVNDFQKGDIAEGYSVSREKKESFPLTVTSAQKNPTAFYLCASSLGRGPPYEQYFGPGTRLTVT.

In this sample, this clone turned up a few times. This chain uses TRBV7-3 with TRBJ2-2, with D tentatively TRBD2 (6 bases). This CDR3 contains 12 residues. V lost 5 bases and J 10 bases, leaving 11 bases between the germline ends. Germline-derived CDR1 and CDR2 are SGHTA and FQGTGA. The CDR3 reads CASSQSGPELFF. The CDR3 DNA is TGTGCCAGCAGCCAGAGCGGGCCGGAGCTGTTTTTT.

The chain has TRBV5-1 and TRBJ1-1; D is perhaps TRBD1 (6 bases). Trimming took 2 bases from V and 4 from J, leaving 12 bases between them. The CDR3 sequence is 14 residues long. Germline CDR1 and CDR2: SGHRS and YFSETQ. Here the CDR3 reads CASSLEGHPTEAFF. The CDR3 DNA is TGCGCCAGCAGCTTAGAGGGACACCCCACTGAAGCTTTCTTT.

This sequence joins TRBV3-1 (or the pseudogene TRBV3-2) and TRBJ2-5; 7 nucleotides match TRBD2. V trimming: 1 base; J trimming: 1 base; junction bases outside the gene matches: 0. Looked up from germline, CDR1 is LGHDT and CDR2 is YNNKEL (reference sequence). The CDR3 totals 14 residues. The CDR3 protein is CASSQGTSQETQYF. In DNA form, the CDR3 reads TGTGCCAGCAGCCAAGGGACTAGCCAAGAGACCCAGTACTTC.

This clone was observed once. The junction does not match germline at one end; this may be a read error. The sample holds other DNA sequences that translate to the same CDR3. The chain recombines TRBV6-6 with TRBJ2-5; D gene unclear. This CDR3 has 14 amino acids. Germline V gene lookup returns CDR1 MNHNY and CDR2 SVGAGI (reference sequence). DNA of the CDR3: TGTGCTAGCAGTTTAATCCCGTACCAAGAGACCCAGTACTTC. This sequence encodes CASSLIPYQETQYF.

This clone occurred a few times. The chain uses TRBV19 and TRBJ1-1, with a weak D call TRBD1 (5 bases). Germline CDR1 and CDR2: LNHDA and SQIVND (reference sequence). The ends were cut back, 4 bases at V and 7 bases at J, with 22 bases in the middle. The CDR3 totals 16 residues. DNA for the CDR3: TGTGCCAGTAGTACAAAAGGGGACTGGGTCGGAGGTGAAGCTTTCTTT. As protein: CASSTKGDWVGGEAFF.

The chain couples TRBV21-1 to TRBJ2-7; TRBD2, the table's D call, was not compared with the DNA. TRBV21-1 is a pseudogene locus. This CDR3 has 16 amino acids. CDR3: CASSTTSGSNSYEQYF. CDR3 nucleotides: TGTGCCAGCAGCACCACTAGCGGATCTAACTCCTACGAGCAGTACTTC.

This clone has just a few counts. CDR3 DNA sequence: TGTGCCGCGCCCGGGGGGGCTTGGCAGCCCCAGCATTTT. Protein product: CAAPGGAWQPQHF. The chain carries TRBV27 and TRBJ1-5; D possibly corresponds to TRBD1 (6 bases). Germline-derived CDR1 and CDR2 are MNHEY and SMNVEV (reference sequence). This CDR3 region has 13 residues. Trimming took 11 bases from V and 7 from J, leaving 18 bases between them.

J is TRBJ1-5 and V is TRBV7-8; 8 bases are a match to TRBD1. The CDR3 sequence is 20 residues long. Germline loops: CDR1 SGHVS, CDR2 FQNEAQ. The trim removed 4 bases at V and 1 base at J, leaving 18 bases unmatched. The CDR3 DNA sequence: TGTGCCAGCAGCTCCAGGGGGGGGCGACAGGGGCAGTTAAGCAATCAGCCCCAGCATTTT. Its protein is CASSSRGGRQGQLSNQPQHF.

The chain joins TRBV30 to TRBJ2-5; 7 nucleotides line up with TRBD2. The V segment lost 5 bases and the J segment 3 bases; nucleotides outside the gene matches: 9. Germline-derived CDR1 and CDR2 are GTSNPN and SVGIG (reference sequence). The CDR3 length is 14 residues. The DNA of the CDR3 is TGTGCCTGGGACCGTACGGGACTAAAAGAGACCCAGTACTTC. It specifies CAWDRTGLKETQYF.

This chain joins TRBV30 and TRBJ2-1, with 8 nucleotides matching TRBD2. This CDR3 region has 15 residues. J gave up 4 bases and V 3 bases, and 8 bases lay outside the gene matches. Germline CDR1 GTSNPN, CDR2 SVGIG (reference sequence). The CDR3 spells CAWRRASGSYNEQFF. The DNA for the CDR3 is TGTGCCTGGAGGCGCGCTAGCGGGTCTTACAATGAGCAGTTCTTC.

V gene TRBV5-1 combines with J gene TRBJ2-5; tentatively, D is TRBD1 (6 bases). Germline CDR1 SGHRS, CDR2 YFSETQ. This CDR3 spans 16 amino acids. V was pared by 0 bases and J by 2 bases, with 14 bases between. The CDR3 region is CASSLAFRTEQETQYF. CDR3 in DNA: TGCGCCAGCAGCTTGGCCTTTCGGACAGAACAAGAGACCCAGTACTTC.

The V gene is TRBV5-6, the J gene TRBJ2-7, with 10 positions matching TRBD1. Germline V gene sequence: CDR1 SGHDT, CDR2 YYEEEE. V was pared by 4 bases and J by 6 bases, with 10 bases of the junction left unmatched. The CDR3 sequence is 15 residues long. CDR3 region: CASSRDRGRFREQYF. As DNA, the CDR3 is TGTGCCAGCAGCCGCGACAGGGGGCGCTTTCGCGAGCAGTACTTC.

The CDR3 sequence is CASRVTGNSYNSPLHF. The CDR3 bases are TGTGCCAGTAGGGTGACAGGGAACTCCTATAATTCACCCCTCCACTTT. This chain joins TRBV19 and TRBJ1-6, with 7 bases aligning to TRBD1. V gave up 6 bases and J gave up 0 bases; unmatched junction bases: 5. The CDR3 totals 16 residues. CDR1 is LNHDA and CDR2 is SQIVND in the germline V gene (reference sequence).